This TCR beta chain was sequenced for a study of shared clonotypes between healthy human individuals. General study findings and limits: Blood was the sole source, and tissue repertoires probably differ. The naive CD4 repertoires of several donors were compared, and approximately 4.7% of clonotypes were shared.

This clone was counted once. Its antigen is unidentified. Both subsets, CD45RA+ naive and CD45RA-negative memory, were split from the CD4+ cells. Per the authors' pipeline: ImmunoSEQ sequences covered only the junction and lacked quality scores; filtering therefore differed. Assay used: immunoSEQ multiplex PCR; TCRdb lists only in-frame clones, some missing. Clone size and the V and J calls come from that table; the DNA yielded D and trimming. Among some 650,000 clones listed, less than 98% were seen once. This TCR came from a woman in her twenties or thirties in good health. The sample consisted of naive CD4+ T cells sorted from blood. Subset indicated: CD45RA+ positively selected.

The CDR3 DNA is TGTGCCAGCAGCGGCCATGAGGAGCAGTTCTTC. Amino acid sequence: CASSGHEEQFF. The chain carries TRBV11-2 and TRBJ2-1, with D uncertain. Trimming took 5 bases from V and 10 from J, leaving 9 bases between them. This CDR3 region has 11 residues. Germline V gives CDR1 SGHAT, CDR2 FQNNGV.